The 10 T cell receptor beta chains in this list originate from one sample, sequenced in a study of technical replicates of blood from a few donors (dated by TCRdb to about 2017). The library was prepared using the immunoSEQ multiplex PCR assay. In TCRdb, the immuneACCESS table is reduced to in-frame sequences with V and J assigned. These tables do not hold every clone; where another copy was compared, an unresolved V gene accounts for under half, and the others remain unexplained. Recorded for this sample are more than 90,000 clones; more than 90% of them occurred a single time. The ten largest clones take up roughly 0.22% of the sample. The specimen was T cells isolated from PBMCs. The receptors here all came from a human donor in good health.

The CDR3 is CASSRSGQGALNEQYF. The CDR3 nucleotides are TGCGCCAGCAGCCGGTCGGGACAGGGGGCTTTAAACGAGCAGTACTTC. This chain connects TRBV5-1 to TRBJ2-7, with TRBD1 matching over 12 bases. The CDR3 has 16 amino acids. Germline lookup yields CDR1 SGHRS and CDR2 YFSETQ. Trimming cost V 4 bases and J 5 bases; bases outside gene matches: 10.

The V call is TRBV6-1, the J call TRBJ2-7, with D possibly matching TRBD1 (5 bases). This CDR3 has 13 residues. The V end was cut by 7 bases, the J end by 8 bases, with 18 bases between. CDR1 MNHNS and CDR2 SASEGT come from the germline V gene. The CDR3 here is CASTHRYRPKQYF. The CDR3 region has the DNA TGTGCCAGCACCCACCGTTACAGGCCTAAGCAGTACTTC.

V usage is TRBV7-2 and J usage is TRBJ2-7; TRBD1 matches at 8 bases. Germline V gene lookup returns CDR1 SGHTA and CDR2 FQGNSA. This CDR3 has 15 amino acids. Losses at the gene ends were 1 base for V and 3 bases for J; bases not matched to a gene: 5. CDR3 region: CASSLGQGALYEQYF. CDR3 sequence (DNA): TGTGCCAGCAGCTTAGGCCAGGGGGCCCTCTACGAGCAGTACTTC.

This chain links TRBV2 with TRBJ2-1, with 8 bases lining up with TRBD2. The CDR3 length is 14 residues. Looked up from germline, CDR1 is SNHLY and CDR2 is FYNNEI. The ends lost 6 bases at V and 7 bases at J; junction bases unmatched: 8. CDR3 protein: CASRERESRNEQFF. CDR3 bases: TGTGCCAGCAGGGAGCGGGAGAGCAGGAATGAGCAGTTCTTC. Variable domain in full (rest from reference TRBV2 and TRBJ2-1): EPEVTQTPSHQVTQMGQEVILRCVPISNHLYFYWYRQILGQKVEFLVSFYNNEISEKSEIFDDQFSVERPDGSNFTLKIRSTKLEDSAMYFCASRERESRNEQFFGPGTRLTVL.

The V gene is TRBV7-9, the J gene TRBJ1-2, with TRBD1 identical over 10 bases. Per germline, CDR1 SEHNR and CDR2 FQNEAQ (reference sequence). V dropped 5 bases and J dropped 4; count of bases not matched to a gene: 4. The CDR3 runs 14 residues. CDR3: CASSPGTGAYGYTF. In DNA form, the CDR3 reads TGTGCCAGCAGCCCCGGGACAGGGGCCTATGGCTACACCTTC.

The rearrangement uses TRBV28 and TRBJ1-1; D not resolved. Germline CDR1 is MDHEN and CDR2 is SYDVKM. The CDR3 covers 16 residues. The V end was cut by 2 bases, the J end by 2 bases, with 15 bases between. The CDR3 spells CASSLRGMGDNTEAFF. The CDR3 DNA reads as TGTGCCAGCAGTTTACGAGGGATGGGCGATAACACTGAAGCTTTCTTT. Full variable domain (missing parts from reference TRBV28 and TRBJ1-1): DVKVTQSSRYLVKRTGEKVFLECVQDMDHENMFWYRQDPGLGLRLIYFSYDVKMKEKGDIPEGYSVSREKKERFSLILESASTNQTSMYLCASSLRGMGDNTEAFFGQGTRLTVV.

In this sample, this clone turned up once. The V and J genes are TRBV27 and TRBJ2-1; TRBD2 aligns across 13 bases. CDR1 and CDR2 from the germline V gene are MNHEY and SMNVEV (reference sequence). CDR3 length: 21 residues. V gave up 3 bases and J gave up 0 bases; unmatched junction bases: 14. CDR3 region: CASSFPTGLAGETRSYNEQFF. Here the CDR3 DNA reads TGTGCCAGCAGTTTCCCCACTGGACTAGCGGGGGAGACCCGCTCCTACAATGAGCAGTTCTTC.

This clone occurred once. The chain has TRBV11-3 and TRBJ2-7; 8 bases match TRBD1. This CDR3 is built from 13 residues. The ends lost 5 bases at V and 3 bases at J; junction bases unmatched: 3. In germline, CDR1 is SGHNT, CDR2 YENEEA. CDR3 sequence reads: CASSPTGGYEQYF. The CDR3 DNA reads TGTGCCAGCAGCCCCACAGGGGGCTACGAGCAGTACTTC.

The chain links TRBV6-1 to TRBJ1-5; D possibly corresponds to TRBD1 (6 bases). The CDR3 is 15 residues long. Germline assignment: CDR1 MNHNS and CDR2 SASEGT. V was pared by 3 bases and J by 2 bases, with 11 bases between. The CDR3 DNA reads TGTGCCAGCAGTGATGCAGGGGCAGGCAATCAGCCCCAGCATTTT. This encodes CASSDAGAGNQPQHF.

The chain employs TRBV5-4 and TRBJ1-4, with a tentative D call TRBD1 (6 bases). Germline values: CDR1 SGHNT, CDR2 YYREEE (reference sequence). The ends were cut back, 4 bases at V and 1 base at J, with 14 bases in the middle. This CDR3 spans 16 amino acids. The CDR3 loop is CASSDQGFRTNEKLFF. CDR3 sequence (DNA): TGTGCCAGCAGCGATCAGGGGTTCAGAACTAATGAAAAACTGTTTTTT.